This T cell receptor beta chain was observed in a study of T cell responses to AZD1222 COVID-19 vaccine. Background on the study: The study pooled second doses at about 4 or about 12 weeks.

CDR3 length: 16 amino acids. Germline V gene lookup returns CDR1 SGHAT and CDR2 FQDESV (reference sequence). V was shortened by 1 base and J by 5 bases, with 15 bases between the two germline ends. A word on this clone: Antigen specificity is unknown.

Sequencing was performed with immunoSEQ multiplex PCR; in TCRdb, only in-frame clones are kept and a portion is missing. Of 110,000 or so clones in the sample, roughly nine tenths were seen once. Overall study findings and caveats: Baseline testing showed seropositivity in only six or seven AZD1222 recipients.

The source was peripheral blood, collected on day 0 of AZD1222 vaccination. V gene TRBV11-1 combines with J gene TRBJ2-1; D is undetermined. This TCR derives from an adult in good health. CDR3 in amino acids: CASSLGDHKRNNEQFF. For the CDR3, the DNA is TGTGCCAGCAGCTTAGGAGACCACAAGAGGAACAATGAGCAGTTCTTC.